This T cell receptor beta chain was sequenced for a study of blood T cell repertoires in COVID-19. Data came from immunoSEQ multiplex PCR; TCRdb stores just in-frame clones and leaves some out. The repertoire holds approximately 76,000 clones, about three quarters seen once, with 35% in the top ten. J gave up 3 bases and V 4 bases, and 5 bases lay outside the gene matches. The CDR3 contains 13 residues. Per germline, CDR1 SQVTM and CDR2 ANQGSEA. Material for sequencing was peripheral blood. The chain employs TRBV29-1 and TRBJ1-2; 7 bases are a match to TRBD1. This sequence originates from a woman in her sixties or seventies with acute or convalescent COVID-19. The chain's CDR3 is CSVGQGVDYGYTF. CDR3 in DNA: TGCAGCGTTGGTCAGGGGGTAGACTATGGCTACACCTTC.